These 11 T cell receptor beta chains came from one sample sequenced in a study of shared clonotypes between healthy human individuals (dated by TCRdb to about 2020). Libraries were prepared through the immunoSEQ multiplex PCR assay. TCRdb stores this immuneACCESS table with in-frame sequences only. Part of the clones is absent; in the studies checked, under half of the shortfall reflects unresolved V genes, and no reason is known for the rest. The sample profile shows roughly 450,000 clones; roughly 78% of them were found once. Over 10% of the sample is held by the ten biggest clonotypes. The sample consisted of PBMCs. The receptors shown here come from a woman aged 40 to 50 in good health. Some clones in this sample may be carry-over from other donors' samples.

Concerning this clone itself: The same CDR3 also results from other DNA sequences found in this sample. J is TRBJ2-5 and V is TRBV11-2; 10 positions agree with TRBD2. CDR1 is SGHAT, CDR2 FQNNGV, per germline. The ends lost 11 bases at V and 1 base at J; junction bases unmatched: 10. CDR3 length: 15 amino acids. CDR3 in amino acids: CASSLAGAAQETQYF. Written as DNA, the CDR3 is TGTGCCTCTTCTCTAGCGGGGGCGGCCCAAGAGACCCAGTACTTC.

The V gene is TRBV28, the J gene TRBJ1-5; D gene unclear. CDR1 is MDHEN, CDR2 SYDVKM, per germline. V shed 6 bases and J shed 5 bases, with 11 bases lying between them. This CDR3 has 13 residues. CDR3 in DNA: TGTGCCAGCAGCTCACGGCCCCATCAGCCCCAGCATTTT. Amino acid sequence: CASSSRPHQPQHF.

In this sample, this clone turned up a few times. The chain's CDR3 is CASSWAGTGEDIQYF. The CDR3 DNA follows: TGCGCCAGCAGCTGGGCCGGGACAGGGGAGGACATTCAGTACTTC. The chain uses TRBV5-1 and TRBJ2-4, with TRBD1 matching 10 bases. Germline V gives CDR1 SGHRS, CDR2 YFSETQ. Trimming at V came to 3 bases and at J to 8 bases, leaving 8 bases not matched to a gene. The CDR3 covers 15 residues.

V and J are TRBV7-9 and TRBJ1-5, with D perhaps matching TRBD1 (6 bases). Trimming pared 5 bases from V and 5 bases from J, leaving 16 bases between. The CDR3 length is 15 residues. Germline CDR1 SEHNR, CDR2 FQNEAQ (reference sequence). The CDR3 coding sequence is TGTGCCAGCAGCCTACAGGGCCCCCCGGATCAGCCCCAGCATTTT. Protein: CASSLQGPPDQPQHF.

Regarding this clone: Other DNA sequences in this sample translate to the same CDR3. The chain links TRBV29-1 to TRBJ2-7; unclear D gene. In germline, CDR1 is SQVTM, CDR2 ANQGSEA. This CDR3 contains 12 residues. Trimming pared 4 bases from V and 0 bases from J, leaving 7 bases between. The CDR3 bases are TGCAGCGTTGCGGCAACCTCCTACGAGCAGTACTTC. Translation: CSVAATSYEQYF.

The chain employs TRBV5-8 and TRBJ2-4; no clear D gene. This CDR3 region has 13 residues. Germline V gene lookup returns CDR1 SGHTS and CDR2 YDEGEE. With 1 base removed from V and 8 bases from J, the gap between germline ends came to 10 bases. CDR3: CASSLRAQDIQYF. The CDR3 coding sequence is TGTGCCAGCAGCTTGAGGGCTCAGGACATTCAGTACTTC.

This clone was found a few times. The CDR3 region is CASSPGFSSDTQYF. As DNA, the CDR3 is TGTGCCAGCAGCCCCGGGTTTTCTTCAGATACGCAGTATTTT. The chain combines TRBV11-3 with TRBJ2-3; D unclear. Trimming removed 5 bases at V and 4 bases at J, with 13 bases between. This CDR3 contains 14 residues. Germline V gene data show CDR1 as SGHNT and CDR2 as YENEEA.

The CDR3 nucleotides are TGTGCCAGCTCACCCCGACCAGATCAGCCCCAGCATTTT. This encodes CASSPRPDQPQHF. The rearrangement uses TRBV18 and TRBJ1-5; D unclear. Trimming removed 3 bases from V and 5 bases from J, with 8 bases in between. The CDR3 is 13 residues long. Germline V gene data show CDR1 as KGHSH and CDR2 as LQKENI.

This clone was counted ten times or more. The V and J genes are TRBV2 and TRBJ1-1, with TRBD1 identical over 7 bases. The V and J ends lost 7 bases and 1 base, in that order; junction bases with no gene match: 9. CDR1 SNHLY and CDR2 FYNNEI come from the germline V gene. The CDR3 consists of 15 residues. Here the CDR3 reads CASIEQGQSNTEAFF. CDR3 DNA sequence: TGTGCCAGCATAGAGCAGGGACAGTCGAACACTGAAGCTTTCTTT.

The chain couples TRBV11-2 to TRBJ2-1; 7 bases match TRBD2. Germline V gene data show CDR1 as SGHAT and CDR2 as FQNNGV. V shed 4 bases and J 0 bases; nucleotides not matched to a gene: 0. This CDR3 contains 14 residues. The CDR3 protein is CASSWDYSYNEQFF. The CDR3 region has the DNA TGTGCCAGCAGCTGGGACTACTCCTACAATGAGCAGTTCTTC.

The rearrangement joins TRBV4-1 to TRBJ2-7, with D tentatively TRBD1 (6 bases). This CDR3 has 15 residues. Germline V gene lookup returns CDR1 MGHRA and CDR2 YSYEKL. With 4 bases removed from V and 3 bases from J, the gap between germline ends came to 16 bases. This CDR3 is CASSRGQTNNYEQYF. DNA for the CDR3: TGCGCCAGCAGCCGAGGACAGACAAATAACTACGAGCAGTACTTC.